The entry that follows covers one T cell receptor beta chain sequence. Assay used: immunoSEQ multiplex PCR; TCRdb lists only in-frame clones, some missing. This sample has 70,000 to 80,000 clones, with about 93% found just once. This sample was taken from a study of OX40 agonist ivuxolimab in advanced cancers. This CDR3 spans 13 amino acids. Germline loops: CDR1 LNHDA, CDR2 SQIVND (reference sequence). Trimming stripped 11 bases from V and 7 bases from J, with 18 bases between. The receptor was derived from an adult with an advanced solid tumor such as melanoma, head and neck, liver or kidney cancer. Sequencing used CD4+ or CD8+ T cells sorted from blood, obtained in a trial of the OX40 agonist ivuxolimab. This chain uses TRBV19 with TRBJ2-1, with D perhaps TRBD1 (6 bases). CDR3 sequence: CAGLGGRMNEQFF. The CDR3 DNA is TGTGCCGGACTTGGGGGCCGTATGAATGAGCAGTTCTTC. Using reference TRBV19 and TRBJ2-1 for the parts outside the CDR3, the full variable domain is DGGITQSPKYLFRKEGQNVTLSCEQNLNHDAMYWYRQDPGQGLRLIYYSQIVNDFQKGDIAEGYSVSREKKESFPLTVTSAQKNPTAFYLCAGLGGRMNEQFFGPGTRLTVL.